One and the same sample provided the 20 T cell receptor beta chains below, sequenced in a study of cytotoxic CD8 clonotypes in ibrutinib-treated CLL. Sequencing used immunoSEQ multiplex PCR; TCRdb keeps in-frame clones, though not all of them. The profile shows more than 150,000 clones, roughly 72% of them singletons. Here the sequenced sample was PBMCs, taken after 24 months of ibrutinib treatment. Receptor source: a human donor with chronic lymphocytic leukemia.

The chain couples TRBV7-9 to TRBJ2-3, with D possibly matching TRBD2 (5 bases). The germline V gene encodes CDR1 SEHNR and CDR2 FQNEAQ (reference sequence). The V and J ends lost 1 base and 4 bases respectively, with 15 bases between them. There are 16 residues in the CDR3. The CDR3 sequence is CASSLEVGDIADTQYF. CDR3 sequence (DNA): TGTGCCAGCAGCTTAGAGGTGGGAGATATCGCAGATACGCAGTATTTT.

This clone was seen a handful of times. The chain has TRBV30 and TRBJ1-1; D possibly corresponds to TRBD1 (5 bases). The V gene's germline CDR1 is GTSNPN and CDR2 SVGIG (reference sequence). V was cut by 3 bases and J by 4 bases, with 9 bases left in between. The CDR3 sequence is 12 residues long. The CDR3 here is CAWRARVTEAFF. In DNA form, the CDR3 reads TGTGCCTGGAGGGCCAGGGTCACTGAAGCTTTCTTT. The full variable domain, completed using reference TRBV30 and TRBJ1-1, is SQTIHQWPATLVQPVGSPLSLECTVEGTSNPNLYWYRQAAGRGLQLLFYSVGIGQISSEVPQNLSASRPQDRQFILSSKKLLLSDSGFYLCAWRARVTEAFFGQGTRLTVV.

The chain couples TRBV29-1 to TRBJ2-1; 12 bases are a match to TRBD2. With 3 bases clipped from V and 1 base from J, the junction kept 13 bases outside the gene matches. This CDR3 contains 19 residues. The germline V gene encodes CDR1 SQVTM and CDR2 ANQGSEA. DNA of the CDR3: TGCAGCGTTGACGCGATGCGACTAGCGGGAGTTTGGTCCTACAATGAGCAGTTCTTC. Amino acid sequence: CSVDAMRLAGVWSYNEQFF.

As DNA, the CDR3 is TGCGCCAGCAGCCAAGACCCGCGGTACGAGCAGTACTTC. It translates to CASSQDPRYEQYF. The genes are TRBV4-3 and TRBJ2-7; no clear D gene. This CDR3 contains 13 residues. The germline CDR1 and CDR2 sequences are LGHNA and YSLEER. Trimming removed 0 bases from V and 4 bases from J, with 7 bases in between.

This rearrangement joins TRBV30 to TRBJ2-5; 7 nucleotides line up with TRBD1. The CDR3 covers 13 residues. Germline CDR1 GTSNPN, CDR2 SVGIG (reference sequence). After removal of 1 base from V and 4 bases from J, the junction contained 3 bases not matched to a gene. The CDR3 DNA reads as TGTGCCTGGAGTGGACAGGGTGGAGAGACCCAGTACTTC. Translating it yields CAWSGQGGETQYF.

The chain combines TRBV19 with TRBJ1-5; TRBD1 matches at 12 bases. The CDR3 is 16 amino acids. V was pared by 6 bases and J by 7 bases, with 10 bases of the junction left unmatched. The germline V gene has CDR1 LNHDA and CDR2 SQIVND (reference sequence). In nucleotides, the CDR3 is TGTGCCAGTAGGAATATGGGACAGGGGGCTGGACAGCCCCAGCATTTT. It encodes CASRNMGQGAGQPQHF.

J is TRBJ1-1 and V is TRBV9, with D possibly TRBD1 on 6 matching bases. V shed 0 bases and J shed 3 bases, with 9 bases lying between them. The germline V gene has CDR1 SGDLS and CDR2 YYNGEE. The CDR3 runs 14 residues. In DNA form, the CDR3 reads TGTGCCAGCAGCGTAGGAGGGGGGTACACTGAAGCTTTCTTT. Translating gives CASSVGGGYTEAFF.

The rearrangement joins TRBV20-1 to TRBJ2-5; weak D call: TRBD1 (6 bases). V lost 6 bases and J lost 5, with 10 bases in between. CDR1 is DFQATT, CDR2 SNEGSKA, per germline (reference sequence). The CDR3 totals 11 residues. As DNA, the CDR3 is TGCAGTGCCCAGAGGGGGGAGACCCAGTACTTC. Translating it yields CSAQRGETQYF.

V and J are TRBV2 and TRBJ2-1, with TRBD2 matching 12 bases. The CDR3 sequence is 12 residues long. V dropped 6 bases and J dropped 10; count of bases not matched to a gene: 1. The germline gives CDR1 SNHLY, CDR2 FYNNEI. CDR3 bases: TGTGCCAGCAGCGGACTAGCGGGAGAGCAGTTCTTC. Its translation: CASSGLAGEQFF.

The chain links TRBV5-1 to TRBJ1-4, with a possible D match to TRBD1 (5 bases). The CDR3 is 14 residues long. In germline, CDR1 is SGHRS, CDR2 YFSETQ. V was clipped by 2 bases and J by 8 bases, with 13 bases between them. This chain's CDR3 is CASSFEGRGEKLFF. Here the CDR3 DNA reads TGCGCCAGCAGCTTCGAGGGGCGAGGGGAAAAACTGTTTTTT.

Regarding this clone: A much more abundant neighbour one base away suggests this may be a read error. This specimen includes other DNA sequences encoding the same CDR3. V is TRBV25-1 and J is TRBJ2-7, with unresolved D. The CDR3 consists of 14 residues. Trimming took off 6 bases at V and 2 bases at J, with 14 bases between the two ends. In germline, CDR1 is MGHDK, CDR2 SYGVNS. The CDR3 region is CASSQEYGPYEQYF. In DNA, the CDR3 is TGTGCCAGCAGCCAAGAGTACGGTCCCTACGAGCAGTACTTC.

The chain recombines TRBV2 with TRBJ1-5; 10 positions agree with TRBD1. The CDR3 loop spans 12 amino acids. J lost 5 bases, V lost 10 bases, and 2 bases had no gene match. CDR1 SNHLY and CDR2 FYNNEI come from the germline V gene. The CDR3 loop is CAIGTGDQPQHF. CDR3 DNA sequence: TGTGCCATTGGGACAGGGGATCAGCCCCAGCATTTT.

About this clone: Other DNA sequences of this sample code for an identical CDR3. The genes are TRBV7-9 and TRBJ2-7; D ambiguous. Trimming removed 2 bases at V and 3 bases at J, with 5 bases between. The CDR3 runs 12 residues. Germline CDR1 reads SEHNR; CDR2 reads FQNEAQ (reference sequence). Here the CDR3 reads CASSLLGYEQYF. In DNA, the CDR3 is TGTGCCAGCAGCTTACTGGGCTACGAGCAGTACTTC.

The chain couples TRBV27 to TRBJ2-2; D remains ambiguous. CDR3 length: 16 residues. Germline V gene lookup returns CDR1 MNHEY and CDR2 SMNVEV (reference sequence). Trimming left V 1 base short and J 0 bases short, with 9 bases between. The CDR3 spells CASSLFVQTNTGELFF. The DNA of the CDR3 is TGTGCCAGCAGTTTATTCGTCCAAACGAACACCGGGGAGCTGTTTTTT.

The rearrangement joins TRBV28 to TRBJ2-1; possibly TRBD2 for D (6 bases). The V gene's germline CDR1 is MDHEN and CDR2 SYDVKM. Trimming removed 5 bases from V and 0 bases from J, with 20 bases in between. The CDR3 is 18 residues long. CDR3 DNA: TGTGCCAGCAGTCCCCCCCCGTCGGCGGGATCCTCCTACAATGAGCAGTTCTTC. Its protein product is CASSPPPSAGSSYNEQFF.

This chain links TRBV9 with TRBJ2-3; D might be TRBD2 (6 bases). The CDR3 sequence is 16 residues long. V lost 4 bases, J lost 2 bases, and 17 bases lay in between. Germline CDR1 SGDLS, CDR2 YYNGEE. CDR3: CASSPTEGRVTDTQYF. The DNA of the CDR3 is TGTGCCAGCAGCCCGACGGAGGGCCGGGTCACAGATACGCAGTATTTT.

The rearrangement uses TRBV6-5 and TRBJ1-1; D might be TRBD1 (6 bases). The CDR3 totals 13 residues. Per germline, CDR1 MNHEY and CDR2 SVGAGI. The germline V and J ends were trimmed by 8 bases and 3 bases, with 13 bases remaining between them. CDR3 nucleotide sequence: TGTGCCAGCCGTCGGGGGCTCGACACTGAAGCTTTCTTT. It codes for CASRRGLDTEAFF.

This sequence joins TRBV30 and TRBJ1-5; possibly TRBD1 for D (6 bases). Between the trimmed V and J ends, which lost 2 bases and 6 bases, there was a span of 11 bases. The CDR3 has 13 amino acids. Germline assignment: CDR1 GTSNPN and CDR2 SVGIG (reference sequence). The CDR3 loop is CAWSRGGSQPQHF. The CDR3, as DNA: TGTGCCTGGAGTAGGGGGGGATCTCAGCCCCAGCATTTT. The full variable domain, rest sourced from reference TRBV30 and TRBJ1-5, is SQTIHQWPATLVQPVGSPLSLECTVEGTSNPNLYWYRQAAGRGLQLLFYSVGIGQISSEVPQNLSASRPQDRQFILSSKKLLLSDSGFYLCAWSRGGSQPQHFGDGTRLSIL.

The chain links TRBV19 to TRBJ1-2, with D maybe TRBD1 (5 bases). This CDR3 region has 16 residues. Trimming took 7 bases from V and 8 from J, leaving 26 bases between them. CDR1 and CDR2 from the germline V gene are LNHDA and SQIVND (reference sequence). In DNA, the CDR3 is TGTGCCAGTACCATCCCCTTTATGGGGACCGTGCGGGGCTACACCTTC. Translated: CASTIPFMGTVRGYTF. The whole variable domain, filled in from reference TRBV19 and TRBJ1-2, reads DGGITQSPKYLFRKEGQNVTLSCEQNLNHDAMYWYRQDPGQGLRLIYYSQIVNDFQKGDIAEGYSVSREKKESFPLTVTSAQKNPTAFYLCASTIPFMGTVRGYTFGSGTRLTVV.

This sequence joins TRBV10-1 and TRBJ1-2, with D unclear. Germline assignment: CDR1 WNHNN and CDR2 SYGVQD (reference sequence). The V and J ends lost 3 bases and 2 bases respectively, with 7 bases between them. There are 13 residues in the CDR3. The CDR3 bases are TGCGCCAGCAGTGATGACCCAAACTATGGCTACACCTTC. Translated, it gives CASSDDPNYGYTF.